These 11 T cell receptor beta chains were sequenced from one sample in a study of shared clonotypes between healthy human individuals. Measured with immunoSEQ multiplex PCR; TCRdb has only the in-frame clones, and not every one. The sample has some 2.4 million clones; approximately 93% are singletons. Sequences were obtained from naive CD4+ T cells from PBMCs. Indicated subset: CD45RA+ positively selected. The source is a young man in good health. Some clones in this sample may be carry-over from other donors' samples.

The V gene is TRBV4-1, the J gene TRBJ2-2; the match to TRBD2 covers 10 bases. The length of the CDR3 is 18 residues. V shed 2 bases and J 6 bases; nucleotides not matched to a gene: 12. In germline, CDR1 is MGHRA, CDR2 YSYEKL. CDR3 protein: CASSQYRGASGSSGELFF. The CDR3 DNA reads as TGCGCCAGCAGCCAATACAGGGGGGCTAGCGGGAGTTCCGGGGAGCTGTTTTTT.

The CDR3 region is CASSPQTGSPYF. The DNA for the CDR3 is TGTGCCAGCAGCCCCCAAACGGGGTCGCCGTACTTC. The J gene is TRBJ2-7, the V gene TRBV5-4; possibly TRBD2 for D (5 bases). Trimming left V 4 bases short and J 12 bases short, with 17 bases between. CDR3 length: 12 amino acids. In germline, CDR1 is SGHNT, CDR2 YYREEE (reference sequence).

This clone has just one count. The genes are TRBV30 and TRBJ1-4, with TRBD1 matching over 9 bases. From germline, CDR1 is GTSNPN and CDR2 SVGIG (reference sequence). The CDR3 runs 13 residues. V trimming: 5 bases; J trimming: 3 bases; junction bases outside the gene matches: 1. CDR3: CAWGDRANEKLFF. The DNA for the CDR3 is TGTGCCTGGGGGGACAGGGCTAATGAAAAACTGTTTTTT.

The CDR3 protein is CASSLAGSHEQYF. The CDR3 DNA sequence: TGTGCCAGCAGCTTGGCAGGGTCGCACGAGCAGTACTTC. The chain joins TRBV7-3 to TRBJ2-7; tentatively, D is TRBD1 (5 bases). The CDR3 spans 13 residues. V lost 3 bases and J 5 bases, leaving 11 bases between the germline ends. CDR1 and CDR2 from the germline V gene are SGHTA and FQGTGA.

The V and J genes are TRBV19 and TRBJ2-2; 10 bases match TRBD2. J was trimmed by 5 bases and V by 5 bases; bases with no gene match: 14. Germline V gives CDR1 LNHDA, CDR2 SQIVND (reference sequence). The CDR3 covers 18 residues. This CDR3 reads CASSPEVLAGVGTGELFF. CDR3 bases: TGTGCCAGTAGTCCAGAGGTCCTAGCGGGAGTGGGGACCGGGGAGCTGTTTTTT.

The chain carries TRBV19 and TRBJ1-5; D possibly corresponds to TRBD1 (6 bases). The length of the CDR3 is 16 residues. The V end was cut by 4 bases, the J end by 5 bases, with 18 bases between. The V gene's germline CDR1 is LNHDA and CDR2 SQIVND (reference sequence). The CDR3 loop reads CASSTSRGRGYQPQHF. CDR3 in DNA: TGTGCCAGTAGTACCTCCCGGGGCAGGGGATATCAGCCCCAGCATTTT. Combining the CDR3 with reference TRBV19 and TRBJ1-5 gives the whole variable domain DGGITQSPKYLFRKEGQNVTLSCEQNLNHDAMYWYRQDPGQGLRLIYYSQIVNDFQKGDIAEGYSVSREKKESFPLTVTSAQKNPTAFYLCASSTSRGRGYQPQHFGDGTRLSIL.

The J gene is TRBJ2-7, the V gene TRBV5-6; 8 nucleotides align to TRBD1. Trimming took 0 bases from V and 2 from J; bases not matched to a gene: 4. Germline V gene data show CDR1 as SGHDT and CDR2 as YYEEEE. The length of the CDR3 is 15 residues. Written as DNA, the CDR3 is TGTGCCAGCAGCTTGGGGACAGGGAAAACCTACGAGCAGTACTTC. Its protein product is CASSLGTGKTYEQYF.

About this clone: Other DNA sequences in the same sample also yield this CDR3. CDR3: CASSLTGGNTEAFF. The DNA of the CDR3 is TGCGCCAGCAGCTTGACAGGGGGGAACACTGAAGCTTTCTTT. V usage is TRBV5-1 and J usage is TRBJ1-1, with 8 bases fitting TRBD1. The ends lost 1 base at V and 1 base at J; junction bases unmatched: 0. The CDR3 length is 14 residues. The germline V gene encodes CDR1 SGHRS and CDR2 YFSETQ.

V gene TRBV5-6 combines with J gene TRBJ2-5, with D maybe TRBD1 (6 bases). The germline CDR1 and CDR2 sequences are SGHDT and YYEEEE. Trimming cost V 2 bases and J 2 bases, with 13 bases left between them. The length of the CDR3 is 15 residues. In DNA form, the CDR3 reads TGTGCCAGCAGCTTTTCCAGGACAGCTCAAGAGACCCAGTACTTC. The encoded protein is CASSFSRTAQETQYF. The variable domain in full, completed from reference TRBV5-6 and TRBJ2-5, reads DAGVTQSPTHLIKTRGQQVTLRCSPKSGHDTVSWYQQALGQGPQFIFQYYEEEERQRGNFPDRFSGHQFPNYSSELNVNALLLGDSALYLCASSFSRTAQETQYFGPGTRLLVL.

V usage is TRBV19 and J usage is TRBJ1-2; TRBD1 agrees at 9 bases. The V gene's germline CDR1 is LNHDA and CDR2 SQIVND (reference sequence). Trimming removed 4 bases from V and 4 bases from J; junction bases left unmatched: 7. CDR3 length: 15 residues. CDR3 sequence reads: CASSTTGQGGYGYTF. In DNA form, the CDR3 reads TGTGCCAGTAGTACAACGGGACAGGGAGGCTATGGCTACACCTTC.

The rearrangement joins TRBV6-5 to TRBJ1-5; no firm D call. This CDR3 contains 14 residues. The V gene's germline CDR1 is MNHEY and CDR2 SVGAGI. The ends were cut back, 4 bases at V and 3 bases at J, with 10 bases in the middle. The CDR3: CASSSRYANQPQHF. For the CDR3, the DNA is TGTGCCAGCAGTTCCCGCTATGCCAATCAGCCCCAGCATTTT.